This TCR beta chain was sequenced in a study of blood T cells in healthy people across ages. The study's findings and limits: With age, beta diversity per million T cells declined roughly linearly, significantly by approximately 40.

This clonotype has just a few counts. Its antigen is unidentified. The CDR3 spans 14 residues. The V end lost 6 bases, the J end lost 7 bases, and 19 bases lay between the germline ends. CDR1 MNHNS and CDR2 SASEGT come from the germline V gene. Next came a second PCR, run for roughly 7 to 12 cycles, which used a sample-barcoded 5' primer along with a J-beta primer mix. TCRdb independently ran MiXCR on the 5' RACE reads; one entry per CDR3 protein. The sample shows around 900,000 distinct CDR3 sequences, roughly 51% of them seen only once. The sequence came from a woman aged 55-70 years in good health. The rearrangement joins TRBV6-1 to TRBJ2-7, with a weak D call TRBD2 (7 bases). What was sequenced was blood. The CDR3 DNA reads TGTGCCAGCAGGAGTGGGGGGGGCTCGGAAGAGCAGTACTTC. Protein sequence: CASRSGGGSEEQYF.